These T cell receptor beta chains were read from a single sample in a study of blood T cell repertoires in COVID-19. Sequencing used immunoSEQ multiplex PCR; TCRdb keeps in-frame clones, though not all of them. The sample holds approximately 210,000 clones, about 84% seen once. Sequencing was performed on PBMCs or T cells enriched from blood (not recorded which). These receptors were taken from a man younger than 40 with acute COVID-19. The CDR3 runs from the conserved cysteine through the conserved F or W. The D gene is left open where the match is weak. Size is omitted from some rows. Given values are once, few, many or a class for expanded clones.

cdr3_aa: CASSPDSANYGYTF
cdr3_nt: TGCGCCAGCAGCCCGGACAGTGCTAACTATGGCTACACCTTC
clone_size: -
j_call: TRBJ1-2
d_call: -
v_call: TRBV5-1

cdr3_aa: CASRGSQGSDEQFF
cdr3_nt: TGCGCCAGCAGGGGAAGCCAGGGGAGCGATGAGCAGTTCTTC
clone_size: -
j_call: TRBJ2-1
d_call: -
v_call: TRBV10-2

cdr3_aa: CASSARRGHDGYTF
cdr3_nt: TGTGCCAGCAGCGCAAGAAGGGGGCACGATGGCTACACCTTC
clone_size: -
j_call: TRBJ1-2
d_call: TRBD1
v_call: TRBV9

cdr3_aa: CASSPGLAGGSYNEQFF
cdr3_nt: TGTGCCAGCAGTCCCGGGCTAGCGGGGGGGTCCTACAATGAGCAGTTCTTC
clone_size: -
j_call: TRBJ2-1
d_call: TRBD2
v_call: TRBV6-6

cdr3_aa: CASSEEGDTPGNTIYF
cdr3_nt: TGTGCCAGCAGTGAAGAGGGGGATACCCCTGGAAACACCATATATTTT
clone_size: -
j_call: TRBJ1-3
d_call: -
v_call: TRBV6-1

cdr3_aa: CASSLDAYGNTIYF
cdr3_nt: TGTGCCAGCAGCTTAGACGCGTACGGAAACACCATATATTTT
clone_size: once
j_call: TRBJ1-3
d_call: -
v_call: TRBV7-9

cdr3_aa: CASSVVGANTDTQYF
cdr3_nt: TGTGCCAGCAGCGTAGTTGGGGCCAACACAGATACGCAGTATTTT
clone_size: few
j_call: TRBJ2-3
d_call: -
v_call: TRBV9

cdr3_aa: CASSPPAGRTEAFF
cdr3_nt: TGTGCCAGCTCACCGCCAGCGGGCAGAACTGAAGCTTTCTTT
clone_size: -
j_call: TRBJ1-1
d_call: -
v_call: TRBV18

cdr3_aa: CASTAGGRGDTQYF
cdr3_nt: TGTGCCAGCACTGCGGGGGGCCGGGGAGATACGCAGTATTTT
clone_size: -
j_call: TRBJ2-3
d_call: TRBD2
v_call: TRBV9

cdr3_aa: CAISTGGLSNQPQHF
cdr3_nt: TGTGCCATCTCGACAGGGGGCCTTAGCAATCAGCCCCAGCATTTT
clone_size: -
j_call: TRBJ1-5
d_call: TRBD1
v_call: TRBV10-3

cdr3_aa: CASSSQGVYAGELFF
cdr3_nt: TGTGCCAGCAGCTCTCAGGGGGTCTACGCCGGGGAGCTGTTTTTT
clone_size: -
j_call: TRBJ2-2
d_call: TRBD1
v_call: TRBV11-3

cdr3_aa: CATSETGTRKETQYF
cdr3_nt: TGTGCCACCAGTGAAACCGGGACAAGAAAAGAGACCCAGTACTTC
clone_size: -
j_call: TRBJ2-5
d_call: -
v_call: TRBV24-1